These T cell receptor beta chains were read from a single sample in a study of molecular identifiers for immune sequencing clone quantification. From the PCR reads, TCRdb called clonotypes with MiXCR, one entry per CDR3 protein. The sample includes 460,000 or so distinct CDR3 sequences, roughly 25% of them seen just once. Sequencing was done on a sample of naive CD8+ T cells from blood, with Jurkat cell RNA spiked in. These receptors all stem from a human donor in good health. Some libraries in this study had Jurkat cell RNA spiked in. CDR3s include the opening cysteine and the closing phenylalanine or tryptophan. The order of the fields is J gene, clone size, D gene, V gene, CDR3 protein, CDR3 DNA. The D gene is left open where the match is weak. Clone size, where shown, is once, few, many, or a class for clones that have expanded.

TRBJ1-4	few	NA	TRBV2	CASTIQATNEKLFF	TGTGCCAGCACTATCCAGGCAACTAATGAAAAACTGTTTTTT
TRBJ1-6	NA	NA	TRBV20-1	CSARMRDPPLHF	TGCAGTGCGCGGATGAGGGATCCACCCCTCCACTTT
TRBJ2-7	many	NA	TRBV19	CASSIVGSGLYEQYF	TGTGCCAGTAGTATAGTGGGTAGCGGCCTCTACGAGCAGTACTTC
TRBJ2-7	NA	TRBD1	TRBV4-2	CASSQGTGAEQYF	TGTGCCAGCAGCCAAGGGACAGGGGCCGAGCAGTACTTC
TRBJ2-7	many	NA	TRBV13	CASSLGQEEQYF	TGTGCCAGCAGCTTAGGGCAGGAGGAGCAGTACTTC
TRBJ1-4	NA	TRBD1	TRBV5-4	CASSPGQGATEKLFF	TGTGCCAGCAGCCCAGGACAGGGGGCGACTGAAAAACTGTTTTTT
TRBJ2-4	many	NA	TRBV6-1	CASSEWSWSAKNIQYF	TGTGCCAGCAGTGAATGGAGCTGGTCCGCCAAAAACATTCAGTACTTC
TRBJ2-3	few	TRBD2	TRBV12-3/TRBV12-4	CASSSLAGDRTDTQYF	TGTGCCAGCAGCTCACTAGCGGGGGACCGCACAGATACGCAGTATTTT
TRBJ2-1	few	TRBD1	TRBV27	CASSLWATGGAYNEQFF	TGTGCCAGCAGTTTATGGGCTACAGGGGGCGCCTACAATGAGCAGTTCTTC
TRBJ1-1	few	NA	TRBV7-2	CASSSGGMASLNTEAFF	TGTGCCAGCAGCTCCGGGGGGATGGCATCGCTGAACACTGAAGCTTTCTTT
TRBJ2-7	NA	TRBD1	TRBV3-1	CASSQDLGQGADEQYF	TGTGCCAGCAGCCAAGATCTTGGCCAGGGGGCGGACGAGCAGTACTTC
TRBJ2-7	few	TRBD1	TRBV6-5	CASSYSGQSWSYEQYF	TGTGCCAGCAGTTACTCGGGACAGAGCTGGTCCTACGAGCAGTACTTC
TRBJ2-2	few	NA	TRBV24-1	CATSGEFTGELFF	TGTGCCACCTCGGGAGAGTTCACCGGGGAGCTGTTTTTT
TRBJ2-1	few	TRBD2	TRBV5-1	CASSSGAGADNEQFF	TGCGCCAGCAGCTCCGGAGCGGGAGCCGACAATGAGCAGTTCTTC
TRBJ1-5	few	NA	TRBV15	CATSRVLGGLPQHF	TGTGCCACCAGCAGAGTGTTAGGGGGGCTCCCCCAGCATTTT
TRBJ2-3	few	TRBD2	TRBV9	CASSVAAGSSGASDTQYF	TGTGCCAGCAGCGTGGCAGCGGGGAGTAGCGGGGCCTCAGATACGCAGTATTTT
TRBJ2-5	many	TRBD2	TRBV30	CAWSPGLAGEETQYF	TGTGCCTGGAGTCCGGGACTAGCGGGAGAAGAGACCCAGTACTTC
TRBJ2-3	NA	NA	TRBV6-6	CATRTVPNTDTQYF	TGTGCCACGCGGACGGTCCCTAACACAGATACGCAGTATTTT
TRBJ2-3	few	TRBD2	TRBV4-3	CASSLSGIRTDTQYF	TGCGCCAGCAGCCTAAGCGGGATCCGCACAGATACGCAGTATTTT
TRBJ2-3	many	TRBD1	TRBV29-1	CSVGTGRLDTQYF	TGCAGCGTTGGGACAGGCAGATTAGATACGCAGTATTTT